The clone carrying this TCR beta chain has at least ten counts. Its antigen is not identified. Germline V gene lookup returns CDR1 MNHNS and CDR2 SASEGT. This CDR3 is built from 15 residues. V shed 0 bases and J shed 4 bases, with 10 bases lying between them. TCRdb called the reads again in MiXCR, with one record for every CDR3 protein. The sample has about 700,000 distinct CDR3 sequences; approximately 33% are singletons. This sample was taken from a study of T cell repertoires in cytomegalovirus infection. This specimen consisted of cultured PBMCs, obtained from culture after CMV antigen stimulation. V usage is TRBV6-1 and J usage is TRBJ1-5; D may be TRBD1 (6 bases). This sequence was found in a human donor in good health (CMV status not recorded). Some clones in this sample may be carry-over from other donors' samples. CDR3 bases: TGTGCCAGCAGTGAAGCGCGGACAGTTAATCAGCCCCAGCATTTT. This sequence encodes CASSEARTVNQPQHF.